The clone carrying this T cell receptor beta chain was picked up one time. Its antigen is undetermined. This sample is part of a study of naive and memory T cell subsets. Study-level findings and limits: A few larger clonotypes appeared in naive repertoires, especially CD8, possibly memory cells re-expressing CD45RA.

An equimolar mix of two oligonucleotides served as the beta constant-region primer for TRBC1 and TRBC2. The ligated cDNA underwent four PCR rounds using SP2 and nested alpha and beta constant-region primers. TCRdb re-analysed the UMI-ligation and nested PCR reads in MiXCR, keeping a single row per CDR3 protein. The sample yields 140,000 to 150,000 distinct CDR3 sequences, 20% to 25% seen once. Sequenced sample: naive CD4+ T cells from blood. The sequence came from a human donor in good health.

CDR3 residues: CASSVRGASTDTQYF. The CDR3 DNA reads TGTGCCAGCAGCGTGCGGGGGGCTAGCACAGATACGCAGTATTTT. V usage is TRBV7-2 and J usage is TRBJ2-3, with 8 bases identical to TRBD2. The CDR3 length is 15 residues. V shed 5 bases, J shed 0 bases, and the junction held 4 bases outside the gene matches. Looked up from germline, CDR1 is SGHTA and CDR2 is FQGNSA.